This T cell receptor (beta chain) is from a study of T cell responses to AZD1222 COVID-19 vaccine. Produced via immunoSEQ multiplex PCR; TCRdb's table is partial and in-frame only. Of around 140,000 clones in the sample, 90% to 95% were seen once. General study findings and limits: Most donors were white British, females outnumbered males, and clonal diversity was possibly underestimated. Scientists sampled the repertoires only once the peak T cell response had passed.

CDR3 length: 14 residues. V lost 6 bases, J lost 13 bases, and 19 bases lay in between. CDR1 is MGHRA and CDR2 is YSYEKL in the germline V gene. Note on this clone: Its antigen is unidentified.

The sequencing used peripheral blood, collected after recovery from COVID-19. The V call is TRBV4-1, the J call TRBJ1-6, with D hard to call. This TCR derives from an adult who had recovered from COVID-19. The CDR3 DNA reads TGCGCCAGCAGTCAATTGGAGCGGAGGCGTCCCCTCCACTTT. Translation: CASSQLERRRPLHF.